Shown below are 22 T cell receptor beta chains from a single sample sequenced in a study of T cells in Graves' hyperthyroidism and ophthalmopathy. RNA transcripts gave rise to amplified TCR beta CDR3 regions. Researchers ran a first-round RT-PCR on the TCR CDR3 using the HTBI primer set. MiXCR, applied by TCRdb to the multiplex PCR reads, yields one record per CDR3 protein. Here the sample spans 500,000 to 650,000 distinct CDR3 sequences, 20% being singletons. The source material was blood. The receptors were sampled from a man aged 35-49 years with Graves' ophthalmopathy.

The CDR3 here is CASLPDSDQPQHF. DNA of the CDR3: TGTGCCAGCTTGCCGGACAGCGATCAGCCCCAGCATTTT. V is TRBV18 and J is TRBJ1-5; a weak D match, TRBD1 (6 bases). CDR1 and CDR2 (germline): KGHSH, LQKENI. The germline V and J ends were trimmed by 7 bases and 5 bases, with 12 bases remaining between them. CDR3 size: 13 residues. Full variable domain (remainder filled in from reference TRBV18 and TRBJ1-5): NAGVMQNPRHLVRRRGQEARLRCSPMKGHSHVYWYRQLPEEGLKFMVYLQKENIIDESGMPKERFSAEFPKEGPSILRIQQVVRGDSAAYFCASLPDSDQPQHFGDGTRLSIL.

The chain recombines TRBV7-6 with TRBJ1-3; D gene ambiguous. Between the trimmed V and J ends, which lost 5 bases and 4 bases, there was a span of 15 bases. This CDR3 spans 15 amino acids. CDR1 and CDR2 (germline): SGHVS, FNYEAQ. The CDR3 DNA sequence: TGTGCCAGCAGCCCTAGCACGGGGTCGGGAAACACCATATATTTT. Translation: CASSPSTGSGNTIYF. Together with reference TRBV7-6 and TRBJ1-3, the CDR3 gives the full variable domain: GAGVSQSPRYKVTKRGQDVALRCDPISGHVSLYWYRQALGQGPEFLTYFNYEAQQDKSGLPNDRFSAERPEGSISTLTIQRTEQRDSAMYRCASSPSTGSGNTIYFGEGSWLTVV.

There are many counts of this clonotype. The gene calls are TRBV12-3 or TRBV12-4 and TRBJ2-3, with D unclear. There are 14 residues in the CDR3. Between the trimmed V and J ends, which lost 4 bases and 1 base, there was a span of 9 bases. CDR3 region: CASSSNSGTDTQYF. CDR3 nucleotide sequence: TGTGCCAGCAGTTCCAATTCAGGCACAGATACGCAGTATTTT.

The rearrangement joins TRBV30 to TRBJ1-2; D is ambiguous. This CDR3 region has 13 residues. CDR1 and CDR2 (germline): GTSNPN, SVGIG (reference sequence). Between the trimmed V and J ends, which lost 3 bases and 4 bases, there was a span of 12 bases. CDR3 amino acids: CAWRSQYSYGYTF. In nucleotides, the CDR3 is TGTGCCTGGAGGTCGCAGTACTCCTATGGCTACACCTTC.

This clonotype came up a few times. The chain combines TRBV7-9 with TRBJ2-3; D is unresolved. V lost 3 bases to trimming and J lost 1 base, with 11 bases between them. Germline loops: CDR1 SEHNR, CDR2 FQNEAQ (reference sequence). The CDR3 covers 15 residues. The CDR3 loop reads CASSFIRSGTDTQYF. The CDR3 DNA reads as TGTGCCAGCAGCTTCATTAGGAGCGGCACAGATACGCAGTATTTT.

The chain carries TRBV29-1 and TRBJ1-2; 8 nucleotides agree with TRBD1. Trimming at V came to 6 bases and at J to 8 bases, leaving 8 bases not matched to a gene. Germline lookup yields CDR1 SQVTM and CDR2 ANQGSEA. The CDR3 consists of 12 residues. The CDR3 nucleotides are TGCAGCGTAGAACAGGGGGATGAGGGCTACACCTTC. This translates into CSVEQGDEGYTF.

In this sample, this clonotype turned up many times. The genes are TRBV28 and TRBJ2-3, with D unclear. CDR3 length: 16 amino acids. CDR1 is MDHEN and CDR2 is SYDVKM in the germline V gene. V lost 5 bases and J 2 bases, leaving 17 bases between the germline ends. The CDR3 loop reads CASSPYTPLNTDTQYF. The CDR3 DNA reads TGTGCCAGCAGTCCATACACTCCTTTGAACACAGATACGCAGTATTTT.

This clonotype was seen repeatedly, ten times or more. The V call is TRBV28, the J call TRBJ1-5; no firm D call. CDR1 and CDR2 (germline): MDHEN, SYDVKM. Between the trimmed V and J ends, which lost 5 bases and 6 bases, there was a span of 11 bases. The CDR3 loop spans 13 amino acids. CDR3 loop: CASSLPVTQPQHF. The CDR3 nucleotides are TGTGCCAGCAGTCTCCCTGTTACTCAGCCCCAGCATTTT.

This clonotype came up many times. This chain uses TRBV2 with TRBJ2-1, with D possibly being TRBD2 (7 bases). Germline values: CDR1 SNHLY, CDR2 FYNNEI. CDR3 length: 19 amino acids. The V gene lost 2 bases and the J gene lost 8 bases, with 28 bases spanning the gap. CDR3 DNA sequence: TGTGCCAGCAGTGAACCGGGGGCGGCGCGGGGGCCCTTGGGCTATGAGCAGTTCTTC. Its protein is CASSEPGAARGPLGYEQFF.

This clonotype was seen a handful of times. The genes are TRBV30 and TRBJ2-7, with 7 bases that match TRBD1. CDR1 and CDR2 (germline): GTSNPN, SVGIG (reference sequence). This CDR3 spans 14 amino acids. The V gene end was trimmed by 2 bases and the J gene end by 2 bases; junction bases not matched to a gene: 6. The CDR3 DNA follows: TGTGCCTGGAGTATGACAGGGAACCCCTACGAGCAGTACTTC. Translated: CAWSMTGNPYEQYF.

CDR3 amino acids: CASSPTSGIGSSEQFF. DNA for the CDR3: TGTGCCAGCAGTCCGACTAGCGGGATAGGAAGCAGTGAGCAGTTCTTC. The chain combines TRBV7-3 with TRBJ2-1; 11 positions agree with TRBD2. The V and J ends lost 6 bases and 9 bases, in that order; junction bases with no gene match: 13. CDR3 length: 16 amino acids. From germline, CDR1 is SGHTA and CDR2 FQGTGA.

The V call is TRBV9, the J call TRBJ1-1; D is unresolved. This CDR3 contains 15 residues. The V end was cut by 3 bases, the J end by 0 bases, with 12 bases between. Germline-derived CDR1 and CDR2 are SGDLS and YYNGEE. CDR3 loop: CASSAQEIMNTEAFF. The CDR3 nucleotides read TGTGCCAGCAGCGCTCAAGAGATCATGAACACTGAAGCTTTCTTT.

The chain carries TRBV12-3 or TRBV12-4 and TRBJ2-1; the match to TRBD1 covers 9 bases. The CDR3 totals 17 residues. V dropped 5 bases and J dropped 4; count of bases not matched to a gene: 12. The CDR3 nucleotides read TGTGCCAGCAGTGACACTTCCGGGACAGGGAAATACAATGAGCAGTTCTTC. It yields the protein CASSDTSGTGKYNEQFF.

This clonotype has a count of ten or more. The chain uses TRBV3-1 and TRBJ2-1; no clear D. CDR3 length: 12 residues. Per germline, CDR1 LGHDT and CDR2 YNNKEL (reference sequence). V lost 4 bases and J 8 bases, leaving 9 bases between the germline ends. The CDR3: CASSRRTDEQFF. The CDR3 DNA sequence: TGTGCCAGCAGCCGACGAACCGATGAGCAGTTCTTC.

Ten or more counts support this clonotype. This sequence joins TRBV20-1 and TRBJ2-7; 11 bases are a match to TRBD1. The CDR3 loop spans 14 amino acids. The J segment lost 7 bases and the V segment lost 6 bases, leaving 11 bases of the junction unmatched. CDR1 is DFQATT and CDR2 is SNEGSKA in the germline V gene (reference sequence). CDR3 nucleotide sequence: TGCAGTGCCATACCGGGACAGGGGGTTGGGGAGCAGTACTTC. Residues: CSAIPGQGVGEQYF.

The chain joins TRBV7-9 to TRBJ2-5; 11 nucleotides agree with TRBD1. CDR1 SEHNR and CDR2 FQNEAQ come from the germline V gene (reference sequence). This CDR3 is 16 amino acids long. With V trimmed by 1 base and J by 2 bases, 3 bases remained unmatched. The CDR3 sequence: CASSLDGTGGQETQYF. The CDR3 DNA reads as TGTGCCAGCAGCTTAGACGGGACAGGGGGGCAAGAGACCCAGTACTTC.

The chain carries TRBV7-9 and TRBJ2-1; the D gene is possibly TRBD2 (6 bases). The end of the DNA aligns better with TRBJ2-7, so the J call may be wrong. CDR1 and CDR2 (germline): SEHNR, FQNEAQ (reference sequence). There are 13 residues in the CDR3. This CDR3 reads CASRGGTYNEQYF. The CDR3 nucleotides read TGTGCCAGCAGGGGAGGTACCTACAATGAGCAGTACTTC.

The CDR3 sequence: CSVEGSPQTGVETQYF. The DNA for the CDR3 is TGCAGCGTTGAAGGTTCCCCCCAGACAGGGGTGGAGACCCAGTACTTC. The gene calls are TRBV29-1 and TRBJ2-5, with 8 bases identical to TRBD1. V shed 1 base, J shed 5 bases, and the junction held 12 bases outside the gene matches. The CDR3 runs to 16 residues. Per the germline V gene, CDR1 is SQVTM and CDR2 is ANQGSEA.

This clonotype was seen many times. This chain links TRBV5-1 with TRBJ2-3, with TRBD2 as a possible D gene (6 bases). This CDR3 spans 16 amino acids. Germline CDR1 reads SGHRS; CDR2 reads YFSETQ. V was clipped by 0 bases and J by 6 bases, with 17 bases between them. Written as DNA, the CDR3 is TGCGCCAGCAGCTTGGCAGCCATGGAGGGCCGGGATACGCAGTATTTT. It translates to CASSLAAMEGRDTQYF.

In its sample, this clonotype was seen many times. V and J are TRBV7-3 and TRBJ1-1; 7 bases map to TRBD1. This CDR3 has 13 residues. Trimming at V came to 5 bases and at J to 1 base, leaving 1 base not matched to a gene. CDR1 is SGHTA, CDR2 FQGTGA, per germline. This chain's CDR3 is CASSAGGNTEAFF. CDR3 DNA sequence: TGTGCCAGCAGCGCAGGGGGGAACACTGAAGCTTTCTTT.

This clonotype was counted a few times. The J gene is TRBJ1-5, the V gene TRBV5-6; possible D gene TRBD1, 6 bases. Trimming pared 2 bases from V and 7 bases from J, leaving 19 bases between. There are 16 residues in the CDR3. Germline CDR1 SGHDT, CDR2 YYEEEE. The CDR3 sequence is CASSFGGGHGNQPQHF. The CDR3 DNA reads as TGTGCCAGCAGCTTTGGAGGGGGGCATGGGAACCAGCCCCAGCATTTT.

This clonotype has ten or more counts. The chain employs TRBV18 and TRBJ1-1; no firm D call. This CDR3 has 15 amino acids. V lost 2 bases and J 1 base, leaving 11 bases between the germline ends. CDR1 and CDR2 from the germline V gene are KGHSH and LQKENI. DNA for the CDR3: TGTGCCAGCTCACCATTGGCGGAAGCGAACACTGAAGCTTTCTTT. Encoded protein: CASSPLAEANTEAFF.